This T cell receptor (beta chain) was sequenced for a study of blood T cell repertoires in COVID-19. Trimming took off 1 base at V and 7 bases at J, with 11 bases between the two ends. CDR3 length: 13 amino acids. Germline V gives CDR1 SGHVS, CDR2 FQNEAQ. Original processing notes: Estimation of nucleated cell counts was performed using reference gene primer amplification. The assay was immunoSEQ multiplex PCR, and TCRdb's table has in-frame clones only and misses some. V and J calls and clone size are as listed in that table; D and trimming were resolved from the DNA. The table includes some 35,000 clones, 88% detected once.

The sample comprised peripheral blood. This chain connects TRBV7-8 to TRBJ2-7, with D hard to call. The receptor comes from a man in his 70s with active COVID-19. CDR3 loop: CASSLVQLREQYF. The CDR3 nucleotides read TGTGCCAGCAGCTTAGTCCAGTTGAGGGAGCAGTACTTC.